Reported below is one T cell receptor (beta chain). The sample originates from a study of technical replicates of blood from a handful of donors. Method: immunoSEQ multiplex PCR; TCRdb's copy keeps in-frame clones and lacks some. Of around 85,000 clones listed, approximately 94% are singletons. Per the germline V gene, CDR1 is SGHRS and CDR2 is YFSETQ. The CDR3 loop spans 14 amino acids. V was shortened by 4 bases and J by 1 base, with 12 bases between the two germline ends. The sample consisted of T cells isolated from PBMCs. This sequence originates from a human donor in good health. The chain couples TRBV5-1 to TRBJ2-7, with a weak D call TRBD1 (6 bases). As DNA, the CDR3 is TGCGCCAGCAGCACCGGGACACAATCCTACGAGCAGTACTTC. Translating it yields CASSTGTQSYEQYF.